Below are 9 T cell receptor beta chains sequenced from a single sample in a study of cytomegalovirus exposure and HLA in healthy donors. In the PCR, 60 Vbeta and 13 Jbeta primers were used. Repertoires were generated with immunoSEQ multiplex PCR, while TCRdb's copy carries only in-frame clones and drops some. The table has a few hundred thousand clones, more than 55% seen once; the top ten hold roughly 2.4%. Specimen: PBMCs. All receptors come from a female donor in good health and CMV-seronegative.

This chain connects TRBV7-9 to TRBJ1-1, with D uncertain. Germline V lookup: CDR1 SEHNR, CDR2 FQNEAQ (reference sequence). The CDR3 is made up of 15 amino acids. V lost 5 bases and J lost 6, with 19 bases in between. CDR3 loop: CASSPVRGGFSEAFF. The CDR3 nucleotides read TGTGCCAGCAGCCCTGTCCGGGGAGGTTTTTCTGAAGCTTTCTTT. Filled out from reference TRBV7-9 and TRBJ1-1, the complete variable domain reads DTGVSQNPRHKITKRGQNVTFRCDPISEHNRLYWYRQTLGQGPEFLTYFQNEAQLEKSRLLSDRFSAERPKGSFSTLEIQRTEQGDSAMYLCASSPVRGGFSEAFFGQGTRLTVV.

The J gene is TRBJ2-5, the V gene TRBV9; 8 nucleotides agree with TRBD1. Germline assignment: CDR1 SGDLS and CDR2 YYNGEE. The length of the CDR3 is 13 residues. The V segment lost 3 bases and the J segment 6 bases; nucleotides outside the gene matches: 4. CDR3 bases: TGTGCCAGCAGCGGACAGGGGTGGCAGACCCAGTACTTC. Protein sequence: CASSGQGWQTQYF.

The chain joins TRBV7-2 to TRBJ2-7; TRBD1 agrees at 9 bases. The trim removed 4 bases at V and 11 bases at J, leaving 9 bases unmatched. Per germline, CDR1 SGHTA and CDR2 FQGNSA. This CDR3 has 13 residues. The CDR3 reads CASSYSRGQGEYF. CDR3 nucleotide sequence: TGTGCCAGCAGCTACTCCCGGGGACAGGGAGAGTACTTC.

This clone was seen a handful of times. The CDR3: CASTQRSLNEKLFF. The CDR3 region has the DNA TGTGCCAGCACCCAGCGGAGCTTGAATGAAAAACTGTTTTTT. The V call is TRBV6-1, the J call TRBJ1-4; D unresolved. This CDR3 spans 14 amino acids. The germline V gene has CDR1 MNHNS and CDR2 SASEGT. V was trimmed by 7 bases and J by 5 bases, leaving 14 bases between them.

Only one count was recorded for this clone. The same CDR3 also results from other DNA sequences found in this sample. The rearrangement uses TRBV10-3 and TRBJ2-7; no firm D call. From germline, CDR1 is ENHRY and CDR2 SYGVKD. The V and J ends lost 0 bases and 4 bases respectively, with 4 bases between them. The CDR3 length is 12 residues. CDR3 nucleotides: TGTGCCATCAGTGAGTCCACATACGAGCAGTACTTC. Translation gives CAISESTYEQYF.

The V call is TRBV5-1, the J call TRBJ1-2; D unresolved. The V end lost 0 bases, the J end lost 2 bases, and 17 bases lay between the germline ends. The CDR3 covers 17 residues. CDR1 and CDR2 (germline): SGHRS, YFSETQ. This CDR3 is CASSLVAGSPSNYGYTF. The DNA of the CDR3 is TGCGCCAGCAGCTTGGTGGCAGGAAGCCCCTCGAACTATGGCTACACCTTC. The full variable domain, in which reference TRBV5-1 and TRBJ1-2 provide the parts outside the CDR3, is KAGVTQTPRYLIKTRGQQVTLSCSPISGHRSVSWYQQTPGQGLQFLFEYFSETQRNKGNFPGRFSGRQFSNSRSEMNVSTLELGDSALYLCASSLVAGSPSNYGYTFGSGTRLTVV.

This clone was recorded only once. The V gene is TRBV2, the J gene TRBJ1-2; tentative D call: TRBD1 (6 bases). V lost 7 bases to trimming and J lost 5 bases, with 11 bases between them. The CDR3 is 12 amino acids. CDR1 is SNHLY, CDR2 FYNNEI, per germline. In nucleotides, the CDR3 is TGTGCCAGCAAAGCGACAGGTTATGGCTACACCTTC. Protein sequence: CASKATGYGYTF.

The chain joins TRBV7-2 to TRBJ1-4; weak D call: TRBD1 (5 bases). CDR1 is SGHTA and CDR2 is FQGNSA in the germline V gene. The CDR3 covers 16 residues. The V end was cut by 2 bases, the J end by 8 bases, with 18 bases between. CDR3 nucleotides: TGTGCCAGCAGCTTAATCGGGGGGGACCTAGGAGAAAAACTGTTTTTT. Its protein product is CASSLIGGDLGEKLFF.

The V and J genes are TRBV15 and TRBJ2-7; perhaps TRBD2 as D (5 bases). This CDR3 is 15 amino acids long. Per the germline V gene, CDR1 is LNHNV and CDR2 is YYDKDF (reference sequence). Trimming stripped 1 base from V and 2 bases from J, with 12 bases between. The CDR3 spells CATSRAPGITYEQYF. The CDR3, as DNA: TGTGCCACCAGCAGAGCGCCGGGAATTACCTACGAGCAGTACTTC.